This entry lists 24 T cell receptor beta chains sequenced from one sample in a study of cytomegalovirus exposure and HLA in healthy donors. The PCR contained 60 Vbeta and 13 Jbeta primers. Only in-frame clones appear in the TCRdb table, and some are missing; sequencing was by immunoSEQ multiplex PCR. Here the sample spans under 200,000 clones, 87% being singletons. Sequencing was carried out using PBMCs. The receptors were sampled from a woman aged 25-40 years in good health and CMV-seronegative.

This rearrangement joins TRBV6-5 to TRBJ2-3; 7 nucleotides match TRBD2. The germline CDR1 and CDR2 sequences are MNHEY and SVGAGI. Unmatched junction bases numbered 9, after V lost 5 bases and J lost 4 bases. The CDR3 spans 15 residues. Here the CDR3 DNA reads TGTGCCAGCAGTCTCAAGCGGGATCGGGCAGATACGCAGTATTTT. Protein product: CASSLKRDRADTQYF.

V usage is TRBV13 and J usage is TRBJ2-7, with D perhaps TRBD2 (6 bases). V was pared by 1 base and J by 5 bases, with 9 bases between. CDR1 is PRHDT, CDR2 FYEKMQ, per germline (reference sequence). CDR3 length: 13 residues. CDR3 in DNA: TGTGCCAGCAGCTTAGCGGGAGTCAACGAGCAGTACTTC. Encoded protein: CASSLAGVNEQYF.

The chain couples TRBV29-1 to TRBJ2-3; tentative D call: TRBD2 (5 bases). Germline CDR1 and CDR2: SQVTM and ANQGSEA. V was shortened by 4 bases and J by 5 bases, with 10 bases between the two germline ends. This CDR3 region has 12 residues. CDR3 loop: CSVGPGRDTQYF. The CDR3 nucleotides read TGCAGCGTTGGGCCGGGGAGAGATACGCAGTATTTT.

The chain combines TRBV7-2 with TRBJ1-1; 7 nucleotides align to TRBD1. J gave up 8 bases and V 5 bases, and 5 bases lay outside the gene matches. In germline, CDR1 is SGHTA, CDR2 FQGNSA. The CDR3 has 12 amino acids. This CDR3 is CASSLRGQEAFF. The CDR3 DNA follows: TGTGCCAGCAGCCTGAGGGGACAGGAAGCTTTCTTT.

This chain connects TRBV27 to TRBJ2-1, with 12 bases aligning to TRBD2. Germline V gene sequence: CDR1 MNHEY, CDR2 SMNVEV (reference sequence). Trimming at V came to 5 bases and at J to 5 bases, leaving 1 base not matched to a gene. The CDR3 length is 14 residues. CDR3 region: CASSRTSGNNEQFF. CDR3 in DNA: TGTGCCAGCAGTCGGACTAGCGGGAACAATGAGCAGTTCTTC.

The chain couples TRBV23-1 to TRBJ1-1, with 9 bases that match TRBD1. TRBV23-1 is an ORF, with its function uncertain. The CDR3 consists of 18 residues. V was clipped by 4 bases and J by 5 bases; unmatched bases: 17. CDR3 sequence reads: CASSRYQQGALGKTEAFF. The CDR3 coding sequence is TGCGCCAGCAGTCGCTACCAACAGGGGGCGCTGGGGAAGACTGAAGCTTTCTTT.

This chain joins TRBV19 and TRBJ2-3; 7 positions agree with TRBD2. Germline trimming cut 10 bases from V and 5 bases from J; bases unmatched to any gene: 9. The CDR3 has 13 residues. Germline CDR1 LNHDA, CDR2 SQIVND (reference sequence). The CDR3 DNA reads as TGTGCCACGCTCCGAGGGAGGGGAGATACGCAGTATTTT. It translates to CATLRGRGDTQYF.

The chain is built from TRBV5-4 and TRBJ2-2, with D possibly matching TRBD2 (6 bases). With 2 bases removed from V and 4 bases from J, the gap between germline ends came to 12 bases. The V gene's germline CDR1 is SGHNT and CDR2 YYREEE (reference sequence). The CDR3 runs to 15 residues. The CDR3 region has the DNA TGTGCCAGCAGCTTATCACGGGGGACCACCGGGGAGCTGTTTTTT. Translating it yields CASSLSRGTTGELFF.

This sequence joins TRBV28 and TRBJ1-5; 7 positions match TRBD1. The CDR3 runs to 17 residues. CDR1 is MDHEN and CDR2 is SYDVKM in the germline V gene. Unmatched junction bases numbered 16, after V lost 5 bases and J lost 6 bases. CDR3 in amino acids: CASSPSMGQPGGQPQHF. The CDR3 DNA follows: TGTGCCAGCAGTCCGAGCATGGGACAGCCCGGTGGTCAGCCCCAGCATTTT.

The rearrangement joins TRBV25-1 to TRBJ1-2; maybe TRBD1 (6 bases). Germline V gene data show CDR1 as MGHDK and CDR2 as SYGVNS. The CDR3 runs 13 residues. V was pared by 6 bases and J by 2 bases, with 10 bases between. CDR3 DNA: TGTGCCAGCAGCGGACAGACAAACTATGGCTACACCTTC. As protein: CASSGQTNYGYTF.

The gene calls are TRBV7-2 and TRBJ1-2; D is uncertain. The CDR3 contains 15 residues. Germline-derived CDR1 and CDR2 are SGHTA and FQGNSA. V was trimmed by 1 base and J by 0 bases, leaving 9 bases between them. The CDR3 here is CASSLENRPNYGYTF. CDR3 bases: TGTGCCAGCAGCTTAGAGAACAGACCTAACTATGGCTACACCTTC.

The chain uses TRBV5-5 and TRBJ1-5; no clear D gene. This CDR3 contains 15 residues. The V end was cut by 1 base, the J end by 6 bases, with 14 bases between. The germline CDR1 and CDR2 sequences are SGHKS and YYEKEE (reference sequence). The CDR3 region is CASSLSEGSGQPQHF. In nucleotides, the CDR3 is TGTGCCAGCAGCTTGAGTGAGGGTTCGGGTCAGCCCCAGCATTTT.

The DNA of the CDR3 is TGTGCCAGCAGCGTAGGCCCACTTCTCAATGAGCAGTTCTTC. This encodes CASSVGPLLNEQFF. The chain couples TRBV9 to TRBJ2-1; no firm D call. V was pared by 0 bases and J by 6 bases, with 10 bases between. Germline CDR1 reads SGDLS; CDR2 reads YYNGEE. The CDR3 has 14 residues.

The CDR3 DNA reads TGTGCCAGCAGCCCATTCCGACAGGGCTGGGAGAAGAACACTGAAGCTTTCTTT. It translates to CASSPFRQGWEKNTEAFF. The chain couples TRBV11-2 to TRBJ1-1; 7 bases map to TRBD1. Germline CDR1 SGHAT, CDR2 FQNNGV. The V gene end was trimmed by 5 bases and the J gene end by 1 base; junction bases not matched to a gene: 16. CDR3 length equals 18 residues.

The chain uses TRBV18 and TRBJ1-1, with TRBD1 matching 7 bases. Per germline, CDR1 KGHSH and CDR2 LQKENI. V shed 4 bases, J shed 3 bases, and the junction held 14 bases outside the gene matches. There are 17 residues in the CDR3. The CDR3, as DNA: TGTGCCAGCTCACGACAAATCGGACAGGTTGGATACACTGAAGCTTTCTTT. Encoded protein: CASSRQIGQVGYTEAFF.

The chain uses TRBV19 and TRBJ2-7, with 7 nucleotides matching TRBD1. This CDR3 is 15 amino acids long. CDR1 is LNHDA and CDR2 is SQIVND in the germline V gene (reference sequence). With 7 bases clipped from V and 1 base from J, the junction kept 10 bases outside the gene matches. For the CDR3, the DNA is TGTGCCAGTAACCACCCGGGACAGCAGTCCTACGAGCAGTACTTC. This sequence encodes CASNHPGQQSYEQYF.

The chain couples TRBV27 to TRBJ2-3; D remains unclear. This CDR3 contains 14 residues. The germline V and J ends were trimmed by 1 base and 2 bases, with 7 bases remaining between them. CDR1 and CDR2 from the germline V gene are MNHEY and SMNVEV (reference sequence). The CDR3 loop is CASSLYPYTDTQYF. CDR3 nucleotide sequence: TGTGCCAGCAGTTTATACCCCTACACAGATACGCAGTATTTT.

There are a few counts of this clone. This CDR3 reads CASSLRLGYTF. The CDR3 DNA sequence: TGTGCCAGCAGCCTCAGGCTCGGCTACACCTTC. V usage is TRBV13 and J usage is TRBJ1-2; D uncertain. The CDR3 contains 11 residues. Germline values: CDR1 PRHDT, CDR2 FYEKMQ (reference sequence). Trimming took 5 bases from V and 8 from J, leaving 9 bases between them.

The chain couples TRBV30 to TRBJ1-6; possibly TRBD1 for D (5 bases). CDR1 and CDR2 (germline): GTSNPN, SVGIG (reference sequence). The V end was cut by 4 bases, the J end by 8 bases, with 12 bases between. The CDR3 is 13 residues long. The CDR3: CAWNGGMDSPLHF. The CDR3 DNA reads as TGTGCCTGGAATGGGGGGATGGATTCACCCCTCCACTTT.

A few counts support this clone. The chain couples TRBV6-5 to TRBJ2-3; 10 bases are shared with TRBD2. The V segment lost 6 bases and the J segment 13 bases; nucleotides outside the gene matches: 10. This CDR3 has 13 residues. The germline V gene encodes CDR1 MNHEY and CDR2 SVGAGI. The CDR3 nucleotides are TGTGCCAGCAGCGACAGACTAGCGGGTACAGAGTATTTT. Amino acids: CASSDRLAGTEYF.

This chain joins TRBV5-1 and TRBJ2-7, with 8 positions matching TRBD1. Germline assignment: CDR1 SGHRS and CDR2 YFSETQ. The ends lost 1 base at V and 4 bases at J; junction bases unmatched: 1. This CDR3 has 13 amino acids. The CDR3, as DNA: TGCGCCAGCAGCTTGAACAGGGGGTACGAGCAGTACTTC. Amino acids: CASSLNRGYEQYF.

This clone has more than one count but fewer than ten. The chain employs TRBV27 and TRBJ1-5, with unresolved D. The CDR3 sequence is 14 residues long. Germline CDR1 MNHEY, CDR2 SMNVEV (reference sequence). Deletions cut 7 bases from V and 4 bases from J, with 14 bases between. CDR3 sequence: CASTRAGSNQPQHF. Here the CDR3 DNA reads TGTGCCAGCACCCGAGCGGGTTCAAATCAGCCCCAGCATTTT.

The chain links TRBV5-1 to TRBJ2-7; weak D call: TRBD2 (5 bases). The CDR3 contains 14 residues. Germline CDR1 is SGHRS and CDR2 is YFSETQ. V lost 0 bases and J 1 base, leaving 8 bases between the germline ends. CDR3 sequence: CASSLEGRSYEQYF. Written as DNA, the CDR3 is TGCGCCAGCAGCTTGGAAGGGAGATCCTACGAGCAGTACTTC. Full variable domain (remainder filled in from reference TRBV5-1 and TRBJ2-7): KAGVTQTPRYLIKTRGQQVTLSCSPISGHRSVSWYQQTPGQGLQFLFEYFSETQRNKGNFPGRFSGRQFSNSRSEMNVSTLELGDSALYLCASSLEGRSYEQYFGPGTRLTVT.

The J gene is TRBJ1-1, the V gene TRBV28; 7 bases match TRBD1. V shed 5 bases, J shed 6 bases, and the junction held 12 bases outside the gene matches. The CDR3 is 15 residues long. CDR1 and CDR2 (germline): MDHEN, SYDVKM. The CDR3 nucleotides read TGTGCCAGCAGTACCCCGACAGGGCTGAGTTCTGAAGCTTTCTTT. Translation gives CASSTPTGLSSEAFF.